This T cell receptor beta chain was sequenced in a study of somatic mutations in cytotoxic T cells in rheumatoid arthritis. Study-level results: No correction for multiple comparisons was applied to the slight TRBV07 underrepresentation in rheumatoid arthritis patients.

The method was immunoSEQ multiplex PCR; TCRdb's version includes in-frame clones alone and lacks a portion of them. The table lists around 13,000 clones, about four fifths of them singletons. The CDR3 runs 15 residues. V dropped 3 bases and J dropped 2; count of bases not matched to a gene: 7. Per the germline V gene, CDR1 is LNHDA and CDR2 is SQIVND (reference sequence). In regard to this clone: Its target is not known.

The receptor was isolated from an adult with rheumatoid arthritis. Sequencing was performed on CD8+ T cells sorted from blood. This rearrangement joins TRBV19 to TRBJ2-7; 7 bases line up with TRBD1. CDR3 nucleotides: TGTGCCAGTAGTATTGCGGCAGGGGGTACCTACGAGCAGTACTTC. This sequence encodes CASSIAAGGTYEQYF.